A selection of T cell receptor beta chains follows, all from one sample in a study of blood T cell repertoires in COVID-19. TCRdb's table, derived via immunoSEQ multiplex PCR, lists solely in-frame clones and lacks some. The sample has about 84,000 clones, roughly 80% seen once; the top ten hold around a sixth. Source material: peripheral blood. These receptors originate from a woman of 80 years or more with acute or convalescent COVID-19. Both conserved end residues are part of each CDR3. The D gene is left open where the match is weak. Not every row has a clone size; where given, it reads once, few, many or a size class.

TRBV19,few,.,TRBJ1-1,CASRKNNGGVDRNTEAFF,TGTGCCAGTAGAAAGAACAACGGAGGCGTGGACCGGAACACTGAAGCTTTCTTT
TRBV7-2,.,TRBD1,TRBJ1-6,CASSRQGETPLHF,TGTGCCAGCAGCCGACAGGGAGAGACACCCCTCCACTTT
TRBV27,few,.,TRBJ2-5,CASSLGLRGAGKRGETQYF,TGTGCCAGCAGTTTAGGGTTGCGGGGTGCGGGTAAACGGGGAGAGACCCAGTACTTC
TRBV6-1,.,TRBD2,TRBJ2-7,CASSGTLAGRTYEQYF,TGTGCCAGCAGTGGAACGCTAGCGGGGAGAACCTACGAGCAGTACTTC
TRBV7-9,.,.,TRBJ1-5,CASSSQGPGPDSNQPQHF,TGTGCCAGCAGCTCACAGGGACCTGGTCCTGATAGCAATCAGCCCCAGCATTTT
TRBV6-5,.,.,TRBJ1-3,CASSYEQSGNTIYF,TGTGCCAGCAGTTATGAACAATCCGGAAACACCATATATTTT
TRBV29-1,.,TRBD1,TRBJ1-1,CSVQVGQGATEAFF,TGCAGCGTCCAAGTTGGACAGGGGGCGACTGAAGCTTTCTTT
TRBV5-1,.,TRBD2,TRBJ2-3,CASSLERDTDTQYF,TGCGCCAGCAGCTTGGAGCGGGACACAGATACGCAGTATTTT
TRBV6-5,.,.,TRBJ2-3,CASSLSRADTQYF,TGTGCCAGCAGTCTTTCGCGAGCAGATACGCAGTATTTT
TRBV10-2,.,TRBD1,TRBJ2-5,CASSGQGYQETQYF,TGCGCCAGCAGTGGACAGGGGTACCAAGAGACCCAGTACTTC
TRBV6-5,.,.,TRBJ2-1,CASSPSFHEQFF,TGTGCCAGCAGTCCTTCCTTTCATGAGCAGTTCTTC
TRBV25-1,.,TRBD1,TRBJ1-2,CASSESWGQPYGYTF,TGTGCCAGCAGTGAATCTTGGGGACAGCCCTATGGCTACACCTTC
TRBV28,few,.,TRBJ2-1,CASNGVPHNEQFF,TGTGCCAGCAACGGGGTCCCCCACAATGAGCAGTTCTTC
TRBV10-3,.,.,TRBJ1-3,CAISGQGGGFGNTIYF,TGTGCCATCAGCGGCCAAGGGGGGGGCTTTGGAAACACCATATATTTT
TRBV18,.,.,TRBJ2-4,CASSPLAGFGKNIQYF,TGTGCCAGCTCACCACTAGCAGGGTTCGGCAAAAACATTCAGTACTTC
TRBV28,.,.,TRBJ1-1,CATLQGGTEAFF,TGTGCCACCCTCCAGGGTGGCACTGAAGCTTTCTTT
TRBV24-1,.,TRBD1,TRBJ2-1,CATSRDSRKYNEQFF,TGTGCCACCAGTCGGGACAGTAGAAAATACAATGAGCAGTTCTTC
TRBV6-2/TRBV6-3,.,TRBD1,TRBJ1-2,CASSKPGQVIYGYTF,TGTGCCAGCAGTAAACCGGGACAGGTGATCTATGGCTACACCTTC
TRBV6-2/TRBV6-3,.,TRBD1,TRBJ2-7,CASSRIGQGKIEQYF,TGTGCCAGCAGTAGGATAGGACAGGGGAAGATCGAGCAGTACTTC
TRBV6-5,.,.,TRBJ1-1,CASSQTTPRAEAFF,TGTGCCAGCAGTCAAACGACCCCGCGGGCTGAAGCTTTCTTT